This is a list of T cell receptor beta chains from one sample in a study of shared clonotypes between healthy human individuals. Profiled with immunoSEQ multiplex PCR; TCRdb holds only in-frame clones, not every one. The table includes approximately 2.5 million clones, approximately 93% detected once. Sequenced sample: naive CD4+ T cells from PBMCs. Receptor source: a young man in good health. Some clones in this sample may be carry-over from other donors' samples. Each CDR3 is given with its conserved first and last residue.

>TRBV4-2
CASSPAAGVTYNEQFF
>TRBV15
CATSTNSGGEQYF
>TRBV7-3
CASSLLPAGFGEAFF
>TRBV29-1
CSVEVDTREQFF
>TRBV28
CASSLGRGRVGNTIYF
>TRBV4-3
CASSQDGFPSEQYF
>TRBV7-2
CASSLGGTSGLLEQYF
>TRBV6-5
CASKLPVTEAFF
>TRBV7-3
CASSPGADGNYGYTF
>TRBV30
CAWSAAYEQYF
>TRBV15
CATSRDHTEAFF
>TRBV18
CASSPGTSDNEQFF
>TRBV7-6
CASSLSGSGNTIYF
>TRBV5-1
CASSLGTSGTNEQYF
>TRBV18
CASSVTGNQPQHF
>TRBV28
CASSTTFGTSGIEQYF
>TRBV5-1
CASSWTPPGQGGSYEQYF
>TRBV15
CATSRTIQGASTDTQYF
>TRBV5-1
CASSSPGLAANNEQFF
>TRBV28
CASRLPPGGSRYNEQFF
>TRBV7-2
CASSRGAYSNQPQHF
>TRBV29-1
CSVLRGGGYGYTF
>TRBV9
CASSVEGSAETQYF
>TRBV15
CATSRSPGPQETQYF
>TRBV6-1
CASERTREEETQYF
>TRBV6-1
CAGRTRGYTF
>TRBV7-6
CASSLGENRAYEQYF
>TRBV5-6
CASSLQGSGANVLTF
>TRBV6-5
CASSRTRGDYEQYF
>TRBV28
CASRRRGSGPEAFF
>TRBV10-2
CASSEPPTDTQYF
>TRBV29-1
CSVEIGTSKVNEQFF
>TRBV9
CASASVRQANYGYTF
>TRBV28
CASRGQSHEKLFF
>TRBV5-1
CASSLVRTGVDTQYF
>TRBV11-2
CASSSLTKDRGEETQYF
>TRBV6-6
CASSYSQGAGDTQYF
>TRBV6-5
CASSRPRAEGGYTF
>TRBV7-2
CASSSPGQGIGWQYF
>TRBV6-6
CASSLTNYNEQFF
>TRBV12-5
CASGRGGGSVSQYF
>TRBV5-1
CASRGGGEDYGYTF
>TRBV27
CASSPGGGRGRGYTF
>TRBV9
CASSVGLAGALTDTQYF
>TRBV28
CASSLTSGRRTDTQYF
>TRBV6-1
CASSAQLYTEAFF
>TRBV27
CASSFLPGQSAYEQYF
>TRBV21-1
CASSKEPTDTQYF
>TRBV27
CATSDRAGTDTQYF
>TRBV25-1
CASRKQGVGNTEAFF
>TRBV7-3
CASSLNHGITEAFF
>TRBV7-8
CASSGRTLGDYGSYNEQFF
>TRBV6-1
CASRGRSSYEQYF
>TRBV9
CASSPRGSGRAGETQYF
>TRBV13
CASSPNRLSYNEQFF
>TRBV28
CASSQGGEETYGYTF